This T cell receptor beta chain is drawn from a study of cytomegalovirus exposure and HLA in healthy donors (dated by TCRdb to about 2017). Describing the broader study: According to an earlier analysis of a few hundred of the donors, about 179 million T cells yielded 100 million or so unique TCR beta sequences and more than 250 Gb of sequence data. Approximately 330 gigabases of sequencing data and approximately 91 million unique TCR sequences made up an early release that covered approximately 620 HLA-typed donors. Of the 300 to 500 genotyped donors, more than 75% were placed in the genetic ancestry cluster associated with self-reported Caucasian donors. The aim of the study was to test whether cataloging public T cell receptors could identify signatures of past pathogen exposure. The T cell repertoires of roughly 660 subjects were profiled by immunosequencing and related to cytomegalovirus serostatus. A separate validation cohort of roughly 130 different subjects was used in addition to the roughly 700-subject first cohort. To predict cytomegalovirus infection status, the study brought together high-throughput TCR immunosequencing, statistical association of individual TCRs with disease status, and machine learning. A later analysis re-analyzed previously published TCR beta repertoires from roughly 600 donors and added high-resolution HLA genotyping to study TCR occurrence patterns. In the later analysis, no new phenotypic data were used to find candidate immune exposures; instead, reliance was placed on TCR beta sequences and their occurrence across donors. An earlier analysis of some 500 of the donors applied high-throughput TCR beta sequencing to assess whether each TCR beta V gene segment acted as functional or pseudogenic. Donor age, sex, ethnicity and CMV serostatus were compiled alongside the repertoire data. A later genetic analysis took genome-wide SNP genotypes for about 65% of the 666 donors and used that subset as a discovery cohort. All discovery cohort repertoires had been generated on a single sequencing platform. HLA typing covered class I and class II loci at four-digit resolution. The number of donors typed differed by locus, with 629-630 for A, B, C, DRB1 and DQB1, around 560 for DQA1, 600 to 610 for DPA1, and 472 for DPB1. A handful of DR-DQ haplotypes were treated as single units for association and clustering because of strong linkage in the cohort. Among about 370 genotyped donors of the cohort, an average of roughly 230,000 unique TCR beta nucleotide sequences was sequenced per donor, of which roughly 17% were non-productive.

Based on the germline V gene, the CDR1 and CDR2 sequences are SGHTA and FQGNSA. Between the V and J ends, shortened by 5 bases and 3 bases respectively, the junction contains 13 bases. The CDR3, from cysteine to phenylalanine, totals 15 residues. The DNA shown is the 45-base CDR3, in frame from base 1. General conclusions and limits of the study: An association between a missense DCLRE1C variant and V-gene and J-gene trimming of TCR beta chains was found in a later genetic analysis and replicated in an independent cohort. Compared with the roughly 710-donor mean, donors in an Asian-associated ancestry cluster had fewer N-insertions in productive TCRs, according to a later genetic analysis. Because the 87-base-pair reads could not distinguish some IMGT-functional V segments, including TRBV6-2 and TRBV6-3, those segments were excluded. The authors suggested that the approach could potentially be generalized to other disease states and immunological phenotypes. In a later analysis, most CMV-associated TCR beta chains were found to appear HLA-restricted, with HLA associations seemingly driven largely by CMV exposure. In a later analysis, TCR association rates were found to vary across HLA loci, with the most associated TCRs seen for DRB1 alleles and the fewest for HLA-C alleles. For the cohort, immune exposure information was limited to CMV serostatus. A few of the identified cytomegalovirus-associated TCR beta chains were confirmed in vitro to be specific for cytomegalovirus antigens. In both the original and validation cohorts, the classifier was reported to diagnose cytomegalovirus status with high specificity and sensitivity. Because HLA typing was unavailable for some donors at each locus, only the typed subset was used in association tests. Assigning TCR associations to individual alleles was difficult when HLA alleles, especially DR and DQ, strongly co-occurred. In a later analysis, HLA-associated TCR beta chains showed more clonal expansion and lower generation probabilities than non-associated chains that were equally common. The cohort was sequenced for TCR beta chains only, and without alpha or paired-chain data the features that could be detected were limited. Several of the top co-occurrence clusters appeared to be linked to parvovirus B19, influenza, CMV and Epstein-Barr virus, according to a later analysis. Most TCR sequences were observed very rarely across donors, whereas some public TCRs were present in many individuals. A further reported finding was that TCR beta sequences accurately predicted the HLA-A and HLA-B alleles for most subjects in the first cohort. A group of highly shared sequence variants was considered likely to be a technical artifact of the sequencing pipeline. In a later analysis, 16,951 TCR beta sequences were associated with specific HLA alleles at a false discovery rate of 0.05. Broadly in line with IMGT annotations, most TCR beta V segments showed up in productive rearrangements about 90% or about 30% of the time in an earlier analysis of 587 of the donors. In the study, some 160 TCR beta chains were listed as associated with cytomegalovirus. The earlier analysis of 587 of the donors excluded some 15 rarely observed V segments, including chromosome 9 orphons, because counts were too low. Roughly uniform sequencing depth across donors was assumed in presence/absence analyses, although this assumption may not hold. Linkage disequilibrium might explain the correlated functional status among segregating V segments, but an unknown experimental factor could not be ruled out.

To prepare the library, the immunoSEQ multiplex PCR assay was applied. For the multiplex PCR, a mixture combining 60 forward primers for TCR Vbeta segments and 13 reverse primers for TCR Jbeta segments was used. The CDR3 region of rearranged TCR beta genes was amplified from genomic DNA with a multiplex PCR assay. The Illumina HiSeq System was used to sequence the amplified TCR beta libraries as 87-base-pair reads. The original pipeline was this. A later analysis counted 75 million to 100 million unique TCR beta chains across the approximately 700 repertoires, and about 10 million of these chains were shared by at least two donors. Raw reads were error-corrected and collapsed into unique sequences with a nearest-neighbor algorithm that merged closely related sequences to remove PCR and sequencing errors. CDR3 sequences were aligned to IMGT reference sequences to assign V, D and J gene segments. For a sequence to be retained, a match of at least six nucleotides to both a V gene segment and a J gene segment was required. Rearrangements were classified as productive when the CDR3 lacked stop codons and remained in frame with V and J, and all other rearrangements were classified as non-productive. Following IMGT convention, CDR3 was defined as the stretch from the second conserved V-encoded cysteine up to the conserved J-encoded phenylalanine. The earlier analysis of some 580 of the donors excluded any sequence lacking an unambiguous match to a single V gene segment. An earlier analysis of just under 600 of the donors called V segments functional above 56.7% productive rearrangements and segregating when the between-donor standard deviation exceeded 5%. A statistical classification framework was built for diagnosing cytomegalovirus status from the catalog of TCR beta chain sequences. V and J gene assignment, in a later analysis, came from comparing TCR nucleotide sequences with IMGT/GENE-DB human TR gene sequences. The TCRdist pipeline was used in a later analysis to assign CDR3 sequences and most-parsimonious VDJ recombination scenarios. A later analysis defined each TCR beta chain by its CDR3 amino acid sequence plus V-gene family, and excluded reads lacking a unique V-gene family. A later analysis removed 550 to 700 highly shared, low-generation-probability nucleotide sequences to deal with suspected cross-contamination and a sequencing artifact. For each public chain, a later analysis derived a clonal expansion index from normalized ranks of inferred template counts within each repertoire. In a later analysis, generation probabilities were computed with a VDJ recombination model fitted to out-of-frame rearrangements, and the resulting probabilities were checked against IGoR. A later analysis scored TCR-TCR, TCR-HLA and TCR-CMV co-occurrence with hypergeometric tests, applying a repertoire-size bias correction to TCR pairs. In a later analysis, false discovery rates were estimated by permuting HLA or CMV assignments 20 times. In a later analysis, co-occurring TCRs were grouped using DBSCAN, with TCRdist sequence similarity added in when clustering inside HLA-allele-positive subsets. For co-occurrence clustering, repertoires with fewer than 30,000 or more than 120,000 public chains were excluded, along with a handful of repertoires with anomalous nucleotide sharing. Held by TCRdb, this immuneACCESS table contains in-frame sequences only and omits some clones. Under half of the omission traces to an unresolved V gene where checked; the cause of the rest is unknown. V, J and clone size reflect that table, while D and trimming were determined from the DNA. The sample table contains roughly 150,000 clones; only one count was recorded for more than 70% of them. In total, the top ten clones hold 2.5% to 3.5% of the sample.

The cohort comprised fewer than 700 healthy bone marrow donors. At the time of sampling, every cohort member was nominally healthy, though immune exposures that went unrecorded were likely present. The donor was CMV seronegative and was included in the group of a few hundred seronegative cohort members. A peripheral blood sample was provided by each donor, and peripheral blood mononuclear cells were used for TCR beta sequencing. The Qiagen DNeasy Blood Extraction Kit was used to extract genomic DNA from the blood cell samples. A note on this clone: Its antigen remains unidentified. Base qualities are not provided; no much larger clone lies one nucleotide away.

This sequence uses TRBV7-2 and TRBJ1-4; TRBD1 is a weak D gene call, 5 bases matching. Sequencing was done on a sample of PBMCs. The TCR comes from a male donor in good health and CMV-seronegative. The DNA sequence is TGTGCCAGCAGCATCCGGGACTTACCTAATGAAAAACTGTTTTTT. Its protein is CASSIRDLPNEKLFF.